Following are 6 T cell receptor beta chains from one sample sequenced in a study of Ad26.COV2.S vaccination and SARS-CoV-2 variants. Clones were read by immunoSEQ multiplex PCR, and TCRdb kept only the in-frame ones, dropping some. The sample has about 100,000 clones, about three quarters seen once. The sequencing here drew on peripheral blood, taken after recovery from COVID-19. The source of these receptors is a human donor who had recovered from COVID-19.

This chain's CDR3 is CASSFPGNQETQYF. CDR3 coding DNA: TGTGCCAGCAGCTTCCCGGGAAACCAAGAGACCCAGTACTTC. V gene TRBV5-6 combines with J gene TRBJ2-5; D might be TRBD2 (5 bases). This CDR3 contains 14 residues. V was shortened by 2 bases and J by 0 bases, with 8 bases between the two germline ends. The germline V gene encodes CDR1 SGHDT and CDR2 YYEEEE.

The rearrangement uses TRBV10-3 and TRBJ1-3; weak D call: TRBD1 (6 bases). Looked up from germline, CDR1 is ENHRY and CDR2 is SYGVKD. Between the trimmed V and J ends, which lost 11 bases and 0 bases, there was a span of 11 bases. This CDR3 has 13 residues. Here the CDR3 reads CALRDNSGNTIYF. For the CDR3, the DNA is TGTGCCCTCCGGGACAACTCTGGAAACACCATATATTTT.

The chain is built from TRBV7-9 and TRBJ2-3, with a weak D call TRBD2 (6 bases). Looked up from germline, CDR1 is SEHNR and CDR2 is FQNEAQ (reference sequence). V gave up 5 bases and J gave up 7 bases, with 19 bases separating them. The CDR3 covers 15 residues. The CDR3 reads CASSTRGTRGNTQYF. Here the CDR3 DNA reads TGTGCCAGCAGCACCCGGGGGACCCGAGGGAATACGCAGTATTTT.

The chain is built from TRBV9 and TRBJ2-1, with 14 bases matching TRBD2. CDR3 length: 17 residues. The germline V gene has CDR1 SGDLS and CDR2 YYNGEE. The V segment lost 0 bases and the J segment 4 bases; nucleotides outside the gene matches: 3. CDR3 coding DNA: TGTGCCAGCAGCGTAGACGGGACTAGCGGGGGATACAATGAGCAGTTCTTC. Residues: CASSVDGTSGGYNEQFF.

The V call is TRBV19, the J call TRBJ2-3; D perhaps matches TRBD2 (5 bases). V was cut by 5 bases and J by 0 bases, with 9 bases left in between. Germline CDR1 and CDR2: LNHDA and SQIVND (reference sequence). This CDR3 is built from 14 residues. CDR3: CASSARTSTDTQYF. CDR3 coding DNA: TGTGCCAGTAGTGCACGGACTAGCACAGATACGCAGTATTTT. Combining the CDR3 with reference TRBV19 and TRBJ2-3 gives the whole variable domain DGGITQSPKYLFRKEGQNVTLSCEQNLNHDAMYWYRQDPGQGLRLIYYSQIVNDFQKGDIAEGYSVSREKKESFPLTVTSAQKNPTAFYLCASSARTSTDTQYFGPGTRLTVL.

This sequence joins TRBV7-9 and TRBJ2-5; D may be TRBD1 or TRBD2 (5 bases each). The CDR3 loop spans 15 amino acids. V dropped 4 bases and J dropped 3 bases, with 15 bases sitting between them. The germline V gene has CDR1 SEHNR and CDR2 FQNEAQ (reference sequence). The CDR3 is CASSSLGVAKETQYF. CDR3 sequence (DNA): TGTGCCAGCAGCTCCTTGGGGGTGGCTAAAGAGACCCAGTACTTC.